This T cell receptor beta chain was sequenced in a study of cytomegalovirus exposure and HLA in healthy donors. Study results and caveats: The classifier, whose performance was assessed in both the original and validation cohorts, reportedly diagnosed cytomegalovirus status with high specificity and sensitivity. TCR beta chains numbering more than 150 were designated cytomegalovirus-associated. Within the 120 or so validation repertoires, first-cohort TCR clusters tended to co-occur, according to a later analysis. Rarity marked most TCR sequences, yet some public TCRs occurred in many donors.

Libraries were prepared by immunoSEQ multiplex PCR; TCRdb keeps only in-frame clonotypes and omits some of them. The sample shows 200,000 to 250,000 clones, over 70% of them seen only once. Germline V lookup: CDR1 MGHRA, CDR2 YSYEKL. The CDR3 contains 14 residues. Trimming took 1 base from V and 2 from J, leaving 9 bases between them. Concerning this clone itself: Its antigen is still unknown.

V gene TRBV4-1 combines with J gene TRBJ2-7, with D possibly being TRBD1 (6 bases). The clonotype comes from a woman in her 30s in good health and CMV-seropositive. The sequenced material came from PBMCs. The CDR3 DNA reads as TGCGCCAGCAGCCAAGGCTCAGGGGCCTACGAGCAGTACTTC. Its protein is CASSQGSGAYEQYF.